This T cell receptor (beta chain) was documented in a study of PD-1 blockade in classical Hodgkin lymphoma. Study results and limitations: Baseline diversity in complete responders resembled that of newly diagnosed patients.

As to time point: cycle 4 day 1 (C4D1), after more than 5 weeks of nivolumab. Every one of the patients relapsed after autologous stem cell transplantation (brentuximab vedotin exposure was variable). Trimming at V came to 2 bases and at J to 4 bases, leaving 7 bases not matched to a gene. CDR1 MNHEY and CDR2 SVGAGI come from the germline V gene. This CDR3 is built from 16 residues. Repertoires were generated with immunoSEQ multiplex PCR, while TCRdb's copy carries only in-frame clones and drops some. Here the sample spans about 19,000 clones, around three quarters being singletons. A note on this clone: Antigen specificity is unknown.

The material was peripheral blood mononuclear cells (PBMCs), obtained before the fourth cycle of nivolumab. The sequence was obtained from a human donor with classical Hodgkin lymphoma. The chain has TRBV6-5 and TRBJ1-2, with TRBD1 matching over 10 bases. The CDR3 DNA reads TGTGCCAGCAGTTACACCAGGACAGGGGGTTCCTATGGCTACACCTTC. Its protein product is CASSYTRTGGSYGYTF.